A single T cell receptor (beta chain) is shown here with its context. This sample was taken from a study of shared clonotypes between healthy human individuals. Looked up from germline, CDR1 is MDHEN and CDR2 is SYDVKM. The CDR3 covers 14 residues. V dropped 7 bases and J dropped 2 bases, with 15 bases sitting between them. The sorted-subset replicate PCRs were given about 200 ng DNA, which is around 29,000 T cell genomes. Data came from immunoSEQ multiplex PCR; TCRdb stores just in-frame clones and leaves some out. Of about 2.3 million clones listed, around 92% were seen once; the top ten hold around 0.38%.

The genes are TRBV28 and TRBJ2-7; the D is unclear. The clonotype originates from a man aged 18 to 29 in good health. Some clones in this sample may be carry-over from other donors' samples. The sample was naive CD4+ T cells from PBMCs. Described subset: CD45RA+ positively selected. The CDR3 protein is CASTPASRAYEQYF. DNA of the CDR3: TGTGCCAGCACCCCGGCCAGTAGAGCCTACGAGCAGTACTTC.